The entry below gives a single T cell receptor beta chain sequence along with its context. As yet, its antigen is unknown. This CDR3 comprises 11 residues. Germline CDR1 DFQATT, CDR2 SNEGSKA (reference sequence). These data originate in a study of CXCR3-negative and CXCR3-positive naive CD8 T cells. About the study: The TRB read total, about 130 million, broke down to about 1.5 +/- 0.3 million reads per library.

The authors made the TRB cDNA libraries by 5' RACE using UMI labels. TCRdb reprocessed the 5' RACE reads, with one entry per CDR3 protein and no DNA. The sample data list about 48,000 distinct CDR3 sequences. Study-wide results and limits: TCR strength was inferred from TRB CDR3 properties, while surface CD5 was comparable between naive subsets. CXCR3 expression dropped partially after cryopreservation, and most assays relied on fresh PBMCs. TRBV-TRBJ usage was similar across naive CXCR3 subsets but distinct in memory cells.

The clonotype was recovered from a human donor in good health. Some clones in this sample may be carry-over from other donors' samples. Sequenced input: memory CD8+ T cells from blood. The chain carries TRBV20-1 and TRBJ2-7; TCRdb's D call, TRBD2, is unchecked because there is no DNA. The CDR3 protein is CSASLGGEQYF.